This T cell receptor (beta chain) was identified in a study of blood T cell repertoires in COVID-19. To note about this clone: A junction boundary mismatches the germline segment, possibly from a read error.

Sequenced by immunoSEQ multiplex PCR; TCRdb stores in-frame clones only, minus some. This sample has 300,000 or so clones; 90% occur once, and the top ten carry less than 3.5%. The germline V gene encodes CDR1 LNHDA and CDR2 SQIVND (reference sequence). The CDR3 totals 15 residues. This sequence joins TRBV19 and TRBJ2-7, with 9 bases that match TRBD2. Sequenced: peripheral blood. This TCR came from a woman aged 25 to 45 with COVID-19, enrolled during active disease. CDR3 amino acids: CASRIAGVSSYEQYF. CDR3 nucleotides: TGTGCCAGTAGGATAGCGGGAGTGAGCTCCTACGAGCAGTACTTC. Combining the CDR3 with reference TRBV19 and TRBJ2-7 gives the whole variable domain DGGITQSPKYLFRKEGQNVTLSCEQNLNHDAMYWYRQDPGQGLRLIYYSQIVNDFQKGDIAEGYSVSREKKESFPLTVTSAQKNPTAFYLCASRIAGVSSYEQYFGPGTRLTVT.